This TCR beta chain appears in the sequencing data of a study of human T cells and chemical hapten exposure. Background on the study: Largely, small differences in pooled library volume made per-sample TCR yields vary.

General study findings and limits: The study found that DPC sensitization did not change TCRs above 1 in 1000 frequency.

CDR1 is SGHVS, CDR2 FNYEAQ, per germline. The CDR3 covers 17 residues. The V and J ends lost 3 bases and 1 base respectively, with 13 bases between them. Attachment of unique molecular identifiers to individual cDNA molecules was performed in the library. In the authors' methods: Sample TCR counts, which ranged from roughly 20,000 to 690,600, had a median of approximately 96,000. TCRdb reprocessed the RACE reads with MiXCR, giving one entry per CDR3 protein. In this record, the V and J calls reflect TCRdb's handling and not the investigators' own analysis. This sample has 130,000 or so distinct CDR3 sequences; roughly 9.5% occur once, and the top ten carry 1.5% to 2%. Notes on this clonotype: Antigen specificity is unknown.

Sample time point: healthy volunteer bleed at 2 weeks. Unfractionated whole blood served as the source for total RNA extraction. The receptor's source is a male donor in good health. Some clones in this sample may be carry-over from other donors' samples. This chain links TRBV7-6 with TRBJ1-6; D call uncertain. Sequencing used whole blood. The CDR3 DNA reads TGTGCCAGCAGCTTGAATAGGAGGTTTTCCTATAATTCACCCCTCCACTTT. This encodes CASSLNRRFSYNSPLHF. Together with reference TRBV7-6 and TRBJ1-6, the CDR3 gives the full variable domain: GAGVSQSPRYKVTKRGQDVALRCDPISGHVSLYWYRQALGQGPEFLTYFNYEAQQDKSGLPNDRFSAERPEGSISTLTIQRTEQRDSAMYRCASSLNRRFSYNSPLHFGNGTRLTVT.